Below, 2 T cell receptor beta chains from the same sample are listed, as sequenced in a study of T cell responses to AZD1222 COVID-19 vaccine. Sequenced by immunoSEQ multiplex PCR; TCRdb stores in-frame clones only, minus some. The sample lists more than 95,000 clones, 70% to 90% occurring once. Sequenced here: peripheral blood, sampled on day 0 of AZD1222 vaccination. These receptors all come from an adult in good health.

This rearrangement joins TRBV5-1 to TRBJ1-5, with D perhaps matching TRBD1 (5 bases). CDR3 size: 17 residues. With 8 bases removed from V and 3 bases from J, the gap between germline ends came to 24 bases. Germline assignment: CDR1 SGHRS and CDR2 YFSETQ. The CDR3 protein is CARDQKGIQGNNQPQHF. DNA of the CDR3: TGCGCCAGGGACCAGAAGGGGATCCAGGGTAACAATCAGCCCCAGCATTTT. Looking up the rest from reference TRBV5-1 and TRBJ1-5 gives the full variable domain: KAGVTQTPRYLIKTRGQQVTLSCSPISGHRSVSWYQQTPGQGLQFLFEYFSETQRNKGNFPGRFSGRQFSNSRSEMNVSTLELGDSALYLCARDQKGIQGNNQPQHFGDGTRLSIL.

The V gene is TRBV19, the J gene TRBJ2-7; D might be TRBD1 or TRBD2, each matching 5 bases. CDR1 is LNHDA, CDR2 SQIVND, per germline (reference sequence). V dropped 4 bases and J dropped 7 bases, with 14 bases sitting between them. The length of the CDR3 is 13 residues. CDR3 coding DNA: TGTGCCAGTAGTAGGACAAATTCGGGAGAGCAGTACTTC. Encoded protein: CASSRTNSGEQYF.